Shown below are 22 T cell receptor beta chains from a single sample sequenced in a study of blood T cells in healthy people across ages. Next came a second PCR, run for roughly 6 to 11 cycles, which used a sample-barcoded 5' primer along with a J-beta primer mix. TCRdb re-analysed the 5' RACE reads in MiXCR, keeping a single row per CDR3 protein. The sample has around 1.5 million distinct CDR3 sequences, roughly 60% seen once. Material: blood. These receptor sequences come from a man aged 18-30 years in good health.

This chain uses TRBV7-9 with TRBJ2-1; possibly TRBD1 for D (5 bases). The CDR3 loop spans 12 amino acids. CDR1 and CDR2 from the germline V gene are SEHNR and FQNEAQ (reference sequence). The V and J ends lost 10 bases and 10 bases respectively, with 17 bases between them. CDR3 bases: TGTGCCAACACGGCCTCTAGGGGAGAGCAGTTCTTC. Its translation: CANTASRGEQFF.

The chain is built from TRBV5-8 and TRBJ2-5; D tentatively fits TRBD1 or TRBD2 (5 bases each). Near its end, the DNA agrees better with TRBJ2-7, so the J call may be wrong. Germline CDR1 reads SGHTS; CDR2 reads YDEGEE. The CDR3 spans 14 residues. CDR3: CASSFMGPSYEQYF. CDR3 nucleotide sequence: TGTGCCAGCAGCTTTATGGGACCCTCCTACGAGCAGTACTTC.

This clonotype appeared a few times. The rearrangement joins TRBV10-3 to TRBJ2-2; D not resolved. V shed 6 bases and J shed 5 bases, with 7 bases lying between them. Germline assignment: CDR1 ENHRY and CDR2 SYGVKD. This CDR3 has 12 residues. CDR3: CAIRPNTGELFF. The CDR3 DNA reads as TGTGCCATCAGACCTAATACCGGGGAGCTGTTTTTT.

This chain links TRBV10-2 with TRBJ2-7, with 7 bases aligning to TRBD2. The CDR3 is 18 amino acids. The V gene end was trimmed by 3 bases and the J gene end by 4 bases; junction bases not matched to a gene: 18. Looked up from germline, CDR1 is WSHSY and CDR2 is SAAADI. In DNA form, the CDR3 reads TGCGCCAGCAGTGATTGGGAGGGATCCATATTGGGTTCATACGAGCAGTACTTC. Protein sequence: CASSDWEGSILGSYEQYF.

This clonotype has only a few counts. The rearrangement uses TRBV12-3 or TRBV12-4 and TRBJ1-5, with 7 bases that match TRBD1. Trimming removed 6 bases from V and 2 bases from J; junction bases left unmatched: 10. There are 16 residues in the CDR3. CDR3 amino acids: CASREQTGMGNQPQHF. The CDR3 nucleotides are TGTGCCAGCAGGGAACAGACAGGGATGGGCAATCAGCCCCAGCATTTT.

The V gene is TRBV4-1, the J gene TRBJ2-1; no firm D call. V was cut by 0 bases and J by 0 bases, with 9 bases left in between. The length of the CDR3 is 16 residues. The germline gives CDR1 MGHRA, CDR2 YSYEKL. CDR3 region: CASSQDPANSYNEQFF. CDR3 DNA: TGCGCCAGCAGCCAAGATCCAGCGAACTCCTACAATGAGCAGTTCTTC.

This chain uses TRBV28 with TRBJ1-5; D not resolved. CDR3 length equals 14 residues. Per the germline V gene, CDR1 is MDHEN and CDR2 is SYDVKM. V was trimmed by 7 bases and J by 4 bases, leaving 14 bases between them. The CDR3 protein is CASTNAGENQPQHF. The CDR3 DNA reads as TGTGCCAGCACCAACGCCGGGGAGAATCAGCCCCAGCATTTT.

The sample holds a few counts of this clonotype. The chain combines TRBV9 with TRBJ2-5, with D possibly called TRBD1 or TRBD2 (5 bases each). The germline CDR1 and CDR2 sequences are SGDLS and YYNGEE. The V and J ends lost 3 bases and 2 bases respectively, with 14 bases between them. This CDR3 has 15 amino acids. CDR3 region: CASSEGPTPQETQYF. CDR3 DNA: TGTGCCAGCAGCGAGGGACCTACTCCGCAAGAGACCCAGTACTTC.

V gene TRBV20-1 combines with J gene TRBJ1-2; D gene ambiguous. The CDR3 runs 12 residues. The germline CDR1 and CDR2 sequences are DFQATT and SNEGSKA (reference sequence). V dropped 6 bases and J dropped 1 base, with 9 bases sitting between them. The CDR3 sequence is CSALQLNYGYTF. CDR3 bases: TGCAGTGCACTACAGCTTAACTATGGCTACACCTTC.

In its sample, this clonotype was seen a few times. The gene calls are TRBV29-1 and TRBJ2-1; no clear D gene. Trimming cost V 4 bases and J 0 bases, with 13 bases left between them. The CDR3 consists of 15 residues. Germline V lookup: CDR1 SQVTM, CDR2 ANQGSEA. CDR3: CSVGTGGSSYNEQFF. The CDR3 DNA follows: TGCAGCGTTGGCACTGGCGGAAGCTCCTACAATGAGCAGTTCTTC.

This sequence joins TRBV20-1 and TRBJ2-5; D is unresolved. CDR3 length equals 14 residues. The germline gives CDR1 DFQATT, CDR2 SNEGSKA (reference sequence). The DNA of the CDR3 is TGCAGCACCCGAGACGCGGCTCGCCAAGAGACCCAGTACTTC. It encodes CSTRDAARQETQYF.

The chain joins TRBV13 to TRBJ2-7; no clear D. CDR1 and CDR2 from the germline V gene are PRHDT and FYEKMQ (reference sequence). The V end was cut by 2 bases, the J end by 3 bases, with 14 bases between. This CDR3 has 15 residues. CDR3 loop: CASSLRPIQVYEQYF. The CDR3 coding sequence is TGTGCCAGCAGCTTACGCCCGATCCAGGTCTACGAGCAGTACTTC.

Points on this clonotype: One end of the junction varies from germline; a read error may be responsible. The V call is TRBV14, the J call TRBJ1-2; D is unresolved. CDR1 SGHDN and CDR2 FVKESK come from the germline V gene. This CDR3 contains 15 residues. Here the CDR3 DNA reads TGTACCAGCAGCCAAGATCGGGGATACTCGTATGGCTACACCTTC. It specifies CTSSQDRGYSYGYTF. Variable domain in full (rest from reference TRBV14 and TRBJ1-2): EAGVTQFPSHSVIEKGQTVTLRCDPISGHDNLYWYRRVMGKEIKFLLHFVKESKQDESGMPNNRFLAERTGGTYSTLKVQPAELEDSGVYFCTSSQDRGYSYGYTFGSGTRLTVV.

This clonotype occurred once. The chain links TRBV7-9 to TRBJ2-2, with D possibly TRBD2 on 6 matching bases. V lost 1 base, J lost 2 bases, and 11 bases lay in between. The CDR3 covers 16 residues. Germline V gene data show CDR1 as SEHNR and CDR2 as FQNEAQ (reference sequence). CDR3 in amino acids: CASSLGVSGNTGELFF. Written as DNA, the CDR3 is TGTGCCAGCAGCTTAGGCGTTAGCGGAAACACCGGGGAGCTGTTTTTT.

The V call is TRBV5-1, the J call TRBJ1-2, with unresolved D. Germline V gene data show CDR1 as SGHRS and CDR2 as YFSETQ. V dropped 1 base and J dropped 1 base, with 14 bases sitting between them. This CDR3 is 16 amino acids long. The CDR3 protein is CASSLFLGTHNYGYTF. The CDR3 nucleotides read TGCGCCAGCAGCTTGTTTTTGGGCACGCATAACTATGGCTACACCTTC. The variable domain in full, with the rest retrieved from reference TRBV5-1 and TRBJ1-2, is KAGVTQTPRYLIKTRGQQVTLSCSPISGHRSVSWYQQTPGQGLQFLFEYFSETQRNKGNFPGRFSGRQFSNSRSEMNVSTLELGDSALYLCASSLFLGTHNYGYTFGSGTRLTVV.

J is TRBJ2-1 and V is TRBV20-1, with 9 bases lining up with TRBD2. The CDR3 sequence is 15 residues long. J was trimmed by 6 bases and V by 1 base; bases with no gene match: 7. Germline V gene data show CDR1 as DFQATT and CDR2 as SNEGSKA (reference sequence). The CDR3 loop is CSARVRAGGPNEQFF. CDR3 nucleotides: TGCAGTGCTAGAGTCCGGGCGGGGGGGCCCAATGAGCAGTTCTTC.

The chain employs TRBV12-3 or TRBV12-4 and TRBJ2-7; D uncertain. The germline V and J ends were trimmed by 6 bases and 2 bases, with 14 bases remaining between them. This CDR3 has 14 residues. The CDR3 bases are TGTGCCAGCAGGGACGACGGTGCCCCCTACGAGCAGTACTTC. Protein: CASRDDGAPYEQYF.

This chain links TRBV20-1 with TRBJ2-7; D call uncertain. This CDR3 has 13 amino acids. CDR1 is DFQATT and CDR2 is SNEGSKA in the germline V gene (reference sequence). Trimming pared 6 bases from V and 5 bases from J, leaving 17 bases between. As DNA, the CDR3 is TGCAGTGCCGGGCTGCTGGTAGGAAACGAGCAGTACTTC. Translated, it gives CSAGLLVGNEQYF.

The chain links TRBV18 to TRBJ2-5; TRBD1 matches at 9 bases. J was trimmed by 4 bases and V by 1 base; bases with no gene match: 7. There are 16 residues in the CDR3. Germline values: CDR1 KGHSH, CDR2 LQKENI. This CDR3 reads CASSPLLQGAVETQYF. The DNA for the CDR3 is TGTGCCAGCTCACCACTCTTACAGGGGGCCGTAGAGACCCAGTACTTC.

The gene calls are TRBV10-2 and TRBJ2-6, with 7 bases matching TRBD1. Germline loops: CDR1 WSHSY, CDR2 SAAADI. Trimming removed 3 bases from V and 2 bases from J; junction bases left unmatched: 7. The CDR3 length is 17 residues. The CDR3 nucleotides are TGCGCCAGCAGTGACGGGTCGGGGACAGCTGGGGCCAACGTCCTGACTTTC. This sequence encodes CASSDGSGTAGANVLTF.

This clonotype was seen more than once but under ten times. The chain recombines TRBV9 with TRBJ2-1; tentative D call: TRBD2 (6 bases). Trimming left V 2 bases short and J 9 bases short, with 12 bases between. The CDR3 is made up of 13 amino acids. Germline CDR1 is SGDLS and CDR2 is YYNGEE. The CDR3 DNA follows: TGTGCCAGCAGCGTGGGAGGTTGGGGTGAGCAGTTCTTC. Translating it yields CASSVGGWGEQFF. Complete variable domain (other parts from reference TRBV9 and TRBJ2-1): DSGVTQTPKHLITATGQRVTLRCSPRSGDLSVYWYQQSLDQGLQFLIQYYNGEERAKGNILERFSAQQFPDLHSELNLSSLELGDSALYFCASSVGGWGEQFFGPGTRLTVL.

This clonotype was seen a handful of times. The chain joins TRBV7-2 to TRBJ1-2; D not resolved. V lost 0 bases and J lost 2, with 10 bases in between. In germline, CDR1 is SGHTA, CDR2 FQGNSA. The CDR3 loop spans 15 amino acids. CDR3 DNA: TGTGCCAGCAGCTTAGCGGCGGGGTCCAACTATGGCTACACCTTC. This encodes CASSLAAGSNYGYTF.